The 7 T cell receptor beta chains listed next were all sequenced from one sample in a study of OX40 agonist ivuxolimab in advanced cancers. Library creation used the immunoSEQ multiplex PCR assay. The immuneACCESS repertoire file appears here via TCRdb, limited to in-frame rearrangements. These files lack a portion of the clones; in checked studies, under half of the deficit traces to unresolved V genes, and the cause of the others is not known. The sample yields tens of thousands of clones; roughly 94% were counted once. The top ten clonotypes cover roughly 9.8% of the sample. The material sequenced was CD4+ or CD8+ T cells sorted from blood, taken in a trial of the OX40 agonist ivuxolimab. Receptors were obtained from an adult with an advanced solid tumor such as melanoma, head and neck, liver or kidney cancer.

The chain links TRBV19 to TRBJ2-5; D ambiguous. CDR3 length: 15 residues. The V end lost 1 base, the J end lost 4 bases, and 13 bases lay between the germline ends. Per germline, CDR1 LNHDA and CDR2 SQIVND (reference sequence). CDR3 protein: CASSIAGSSGETQYF. In nucleotides, the CDR3 is TGTGCCAGTAGTATAGCTGGCAGTTCTGGAGAGACCCAGTACTTC.

The chain joins TRBV6-5 to TRBJ2-2, with D hard to call. Per germline, CDR1 MNHEY and CDR2 SVGAGI. The CDR3 extends over 16 amino acids. The V end lost 1 base, the J end lost 1 base, and 10 bases lay between the germline ends. CDR3 nucleotide sequence: TGTGCCAGCAGTTACTTGGCAGGAGAGAACACCGGGGAGCTGTTTTTT. It specifies CASSYLAGENTGELFF.

The CDR3 nucleotides read TGTGCCAGCAAGGACGAACCGCCCTACGAGCAGTACTTC. Translating gives CASKDEPPYEQYF. The chain is built from TRBV28 and TRBJ2-7; D remains ambiguous. Germline CDR1 and CDR2: MDHEN and SYDVKM. This CDR3 is 13 amino acids long. V lost 7 bases and J lost 2, with 12 bases in between.

The chain combines TRBV7-2 with TRBJ2-5; unclear D gene. CDR1 is SGHTA, CDR2 FQGNSA, per germline. The CDR3 extends over 18 amino acids. With 2 bases removed from V and 3 bases from J, the gap between germline ends came to 22 bases. CDR3 region: CASSLSSPWAGRKETQYF. For the CDR3, the DNA is TGTGCCAGCAGCTTAAGCTCCCCTTGGGCAGGTCGCAAAGAGACCCAGTACTTC.

The count of this clone is one. CDR3 in amino acids: CAAMGVMEDTQYF. In nucleotides, the CDR3 is TGTGCTGCCATGGGGGTAATGGAAGATACGCAGTATTTT. V and J are TRBV12-5 and TRBJ2-3, with D perhaps assigned TRBD1 or TRBD2 (5 bases each). Trimming shortened V by 11 bases and J by 5 bases, and 17 bases separated the two germline ends. CDR1 LGHNT and CDR2 FRNRAP come from the germline V gene. This CDR3 comprises 13 residues.

The chain has TRBV2 and TRBJ1-5; D may be TRBD1 (5 bases). The germline V gene has CDR1 SNHLY and CDR2 FYNNEI. The CDR3 is 16 residues long. V lost 0 bases to trimming and J lost 1 base, with 10 bases between them. The CDR3 bases are TGTGCCAGCAGTGAAGCCCCGGGGGGAAGCAATCAGCCCCAGCATTTT. It codes for CASSEAPGGSNQPQHF.

Written as DNA, the CDR3 is TGTGCCAGCCAAAGTAGTGGCACAGATACGCAGTATTTT. Translated, it gives CASQSSGTDTQYF. This sequence joins TRBV27 and TRBJ2-3; no reliable D call. The V end was cut by 8 bases, the J end by 1 base, with 10 bases between. This CDR3 spans 13 amino acids. Germline loops: CDR1 MNHEY, CDR2 SMNVEV (reference sequence).